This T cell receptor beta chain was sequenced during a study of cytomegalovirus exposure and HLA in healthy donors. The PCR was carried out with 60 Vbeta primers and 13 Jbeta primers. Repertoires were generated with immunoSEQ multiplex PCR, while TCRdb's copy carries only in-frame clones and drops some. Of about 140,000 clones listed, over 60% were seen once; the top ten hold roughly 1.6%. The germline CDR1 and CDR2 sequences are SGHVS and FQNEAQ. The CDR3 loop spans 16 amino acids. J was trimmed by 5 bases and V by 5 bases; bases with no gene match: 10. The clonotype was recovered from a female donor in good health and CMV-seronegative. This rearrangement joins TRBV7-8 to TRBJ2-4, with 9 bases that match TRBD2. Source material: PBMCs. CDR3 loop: CASSLGSASGENIQYF. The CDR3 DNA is TGTGCCAGCAGCCTAGGATCGGCTAGCGGGGAAAACATTCAGTACTTC. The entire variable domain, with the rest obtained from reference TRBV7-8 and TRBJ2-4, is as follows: GAGVSQSPRYKVAKRGQDVALRCDPISGHVSLFWYQQALGQGPEFLTYFQNEAQLDKSGLPSDRFFAERPEGSVSTLKIQRTQQEDSAVYLCASSLGSASGENIQYFGAGTRLSVL.